Listed below are T cell receptor beta chains from one sample, sequenced in a study of Graves' ophthalmopathy and Graves' hyperthyroidism. TCRdb analysed the multiplex PCR reads with MiXCR anew, one entry per CDR3 protein. The table has approximately 500,000 distinct CDR3 sequences, around 15% seen once. Sequencing was carried out using blood. These receptors were obtained from a woman aged 25-40 years with Graves' ophthalmopathy. The CDR3 runs from the conserved cysteine through the conserved F or W. Each record gives: J gene, clone size, D gene, V gene, CDR3 DNA, CDR3 protein. The D gene is left open where the match is weak. A row's size may be missing; if present it is once, few, many or a size class.

TRBJ2-7,many,TRBD2,TRBV4-1,TGCGCCAGCAGCCTCAGCGGGACGGCCTACGAGCAGTACTTC,CASSLSGTAYEQYF
TRBJ2-7,many,TRBD2,TRBV27,TGTGCCAGCAGTCGCCGAGGCAGCGGGAGTACTACCTACGAGCAGTACTTC,CASSRRGSGSTTYEQYF
TRBJ2-7,many,TRBD1,TRBV7-9,TGTGCCAGCAATCCCATGCCAGGGGGCACGCAGTCCGAGCAGTACTTC,CASNPMPGGTQSEQYF
TRBJ1-1,many,.,TRBV4-1,.,CASSSSGLMTVNTEAFF
TRBJ1-1,many,.,TRBV19,TGTGCCAGTAGTATCACGGGGCCCCGAATGAACACTGAAGCTTTCTTT,CASSITGPRMNTEAFF
TRBJ2-5,many,TRBD1,TRBV11-1,TGTGCCAGCAGCTTTGACAGGGGGCTTCAAGAGACCCAGTACTTC,CASSFDRGLQETQYF
TRBJ2-6,many,.,TRBV12-3/TRBV12-4,TGTGCCAGCAGCCCGACCACTGGGAGAGCTGGGGCCAACGTCCTGACTTTC,CASSPTTGRAGANVLTF
TRBJ1-5,many,.,TRBV28,TGTGCCAGCAGTTTACGGCACAATCAGCCCCAGCATTTT,CASSLRHNQPQHF
TRBJ1-5,.,.,TRBV19,TGTGCCAGTAGCACAGAGGTCAATCAGCCCCAGCATTTT,CASSTEVNQPQHF
TRBJ1-1,.,.,TRBV6-2/TRBV6-3,TGTGCCAGCACCCTACAGACATTGACCGGTAGTGGCACTGAAGCTTTCTTT,CASTLQTLTGSGTEAFF
TRBJ2-5,few,.,TRBV4-3,TGCGCCAGCAGCCAAGGTGTAGGGGGGCGTGAGACCCAGTACTTC,CASSQGVGGRETQYF
TRBJ2-7,many,.,TRBV2,TGTGCCAGGACGTCCGAACTTATAGGACTACGCTACGAGCAGTACTTC,CARTSELIGLRYEQYF
TRBJ2-7,many,TRBD1,TRBV7-9,TGTGCCAGCAGCAACCGGGACAGGACGCCCTACGAGCAGTACTTC,CASSNRDRTPYEQYF
TRBJ1-1,few,.,TRBV5-1,TGCGCCAGCAGCTTGGTCGGGTGGGGAGGGGGCACTGAAGCTTTCTTT,CASSLVGWGGGTEAFF
TRBJ1-1,many,.,TRBV11-3,TGTGCCAGCAGCTTAACAGTGTTCACTGAAGCTTTCTTT,CASSLTVFTEAFF
TRBJ2-7,few,TRBD2,TRBV11-2,TGTGCCAGCAGCTTAGATCGAGCTAGCGGGTATTACGAGCAGTACTTC,CASSLDRASGYYEQYF
TRBJ1-6,many,TRBD1,TRBV27,TGTGCCAGCAGCTTGACAGGGGACGGGTCACCCCTCCACTTT,CASSLTGDGSPLHF
TRBJ1-6,many,.,TRBV20-1,TGCAGTGCCGACATAGCAAGGACCTATAATTCACCCCTCCACTTT,CSADIARTYNSPLHF
TRBJ1-6,few,.,TRBV30,TGTGCCTGGAGAAGATGGGGGGAGGAACCCCTCCACTTT,CAWRRWGEEPLHF
TRBJ2-5,many,.,TRBV11-2,TGTGCCAGCAGCTTACTACCGGAGACCCAGTACTTC,CASSLLPETQYF
TRBJ1-1,many,TRBD1,TRBV6-1,TGTGCCAGCAGTACGACAGGGGCAGAAGCTTTCTTT,CASSTTGAEAFF
TRBJ1-5,many,.,TRBV7-2,TGTGCCAGCAGCCGTGGGCAGCCAGGGCATCAGCCCCAGCATTTT,CASSRGQPGHQPQHF
TRBJ2-1,few,.,TRBV5-1,TGCGCCAGCAGCTCGGTACCTAAAGGGTACAATGAGCAGTTCTTC,CASSSVPKGYNEQFF
TRBJ1-2,.,.,TRBV14,TGTGCCAGCAGCCAAGGTCGTCGGGGGGCGCAAGGCTACACCTTC,CASSQGRRGAQGYTF
TRBJ2-7,many,.,TRBV12-3/TRBV12-4,TGTGCCAGCAGTTTAGGACAGGCCTTACCCTCCTACGAGCAGTACTTC,CASSLGQALPSYEQYF
TRBJ2-7,many,TRBD1,TRBV27,TGTGCCAGCAGTTTGGGCGGACAGGGGGTCTACGAGCAGTACTTC,CASSLGGQGVYEQYF
TRBJ2-4,few,.,TRBV5-1,TGCGCCAGCAGCTTGGTGGGGTTAAGCATTAAGTACTTC,CASSLVGLSIKYF
TRBJ2-7,many,TRBD1,TRBV15,TGTGCCACCAGTCCCCCTCGTGGACAGGGCTACGAGCAGTACTTC,CATSPPRGQGYEQYF
TRBJ2-4,many,.,TRBV12-5,TGTGCTAGTGGTTTGGGCAGACAAGAAAACATTCAGTACTTC,CASGLGRQENIQYF
TRBJ2-3,.,.,TRBV3-1,TGTGCCAGCAGCCACCGTCCTGGACCTGATACGCAGTATTTT,CASSHRPGPDTQYF
TRBJ2-7,few,.,TRBV11-1,TGTGCCAGCAGCTCCTCATTTAACAGGGAAAGCGAGCAGTACTTC,CASSSSFNRESEQYF
TRBJ1-6,.,.,TRBV6-4,.,CASSPLYRGSEQYFGPEGGSPLHF
TRBJ2-7,.,.,TRBV13,TGTGCCAGCAGCCAGGACAGCCTCTACGAGCAGTACTTC,CASSQDSLYEQYF
TRBJ2-7,many,.,TRBV29-1,TGCAGCGGGGGGATGTCCTACGAGCAGTACTTC,CSGGMSYEQYF
TRBJ1-5,many,TRBD1,TRBV7-9,TGTGCCAGCAGCCGCGGACAGGGTAGGAGCCAGCCCCAGCATTTT,CASSRGQGRSQPQHF
TRBJ1-6,many,.,TRBV4-2,TGTGCCAGCAGCCAAGTGGGGGTTGTGATTTCACCCCTCCACTTT,CASSQVGVVISPLHF
TRBJ2-7,many,TRBD1,TRBV2,TGTGCCAGCAACCGGGACAGGGGGCTATACGAGCAGTACTTC,CASNRDRGLYEQYF
TRBJ1-1,many,TRBD1,TRBV29-1,TGCAGCGTGGCCTGGACAGGGGGGAACACTGAAGCTTTCTTT,CSVAWTGGNTEAFF
TRBJ1-2,many,.,TRBV3-1,TGTGCCAGCAGCCAAGACGGGAACTATGGCTACACCTTC,CASSQDGNYGYTF
TRBJ1-1,many,.,TRBV7-3,TGTGCCAGCAGCCAAACGACGGCCACTGAAGCTTTCTTT,CASSQTTATEAFF
TRBJ1-1,many,.,TRBV11-2,TGTGCCAGCAGCTTAAAACACATGAACACTGAAGCTTTCTTT,CASSLKHMNTEAFF
TRBJ2-2,many,.,TRBV11-2,TGTGCCAGCAGCTTAGAACTCGTCACCGGGGAGCTGTTTTTT,CASSLELVTGELFF
TRBJ1-5,many,.,TRBV30,TGTGCCTGGAGTGATTCCGGCCCTCAGCCCCAGCATTTT,CAWSDSGPQPQHF
TRBJ1-1,many,.,TRBV27,TGTGCCAGCGCCCAGGGTTGGCGCGCTTTCTTT,CASAQGWRAFF
TRBJ1-6,.,.,TRBV6-5,TGTGCCAGCAGTTACTCAGCGGACTTAGGATCACCCCTCCACTTT,CASSYSADLGSPLHF
TRBJ1-2,many,.,TRBV7-8,TGTGCCAGCAGCTTAGCAGGGACCGGAGGCTACACCTTC,CASSLAGTGGYTF
TRBJ2-7,many,TRBD2,TRBV20-1,TGCAGTGGGGAGGGCAGCGGGAGAACCCCCTACGAGCAGTACTTC,CSGEGSGRTPYEQYF
TRBJ1-5,many,TRBD1,TRBV28,TGTGCCAGCAGACCCCCCCTGACAGGGGATCAGCCCCAGCATTTT,CASRPPLTGDQPQHF
TRBJ2-7,.,.,TRBV6-1,TGTGCCAGCAGTGAAGCCAAGGACTACGAGCAGTACTTC,CASSEAKDYEQYF
TRBJ2-7,many,TRBD2,TRBV6-1,TGTGCCAGCAGTGAAGCGGGAGGCGGGAGCGAGCAGTACTTC,CASSEAGGGSEQYF
TRBJ2-7,many,.,TRBV10-1,TGCGCCAGCAGTGAGGAGACCGACTACTACGAGCAGTACTTC,CASSEETDYYEQYF
TRBJ1-5,.,.,TRBV6-2/TRBV6-3,TGTGCCAGCAGTTACTCGGGGCGACTGCAATATAGCAATCAGCCCCAGCATTTT,CASSYSGRLQYSNQPQHF
TRBJ1-5,many,.,TRBV30,TGTGCCTGGAGTGCCAGGTTAGATCAGCCCCAGCATTTT,CAWSARLDQPQHF
TRBJ1-1,.,TRBD1,TRBV9,TGTGCCAGCAGCCCAGGGACAGGGGTAATTACGAACACTGAAGCTTTCTTT,CASSPGTGVITNTEAFF